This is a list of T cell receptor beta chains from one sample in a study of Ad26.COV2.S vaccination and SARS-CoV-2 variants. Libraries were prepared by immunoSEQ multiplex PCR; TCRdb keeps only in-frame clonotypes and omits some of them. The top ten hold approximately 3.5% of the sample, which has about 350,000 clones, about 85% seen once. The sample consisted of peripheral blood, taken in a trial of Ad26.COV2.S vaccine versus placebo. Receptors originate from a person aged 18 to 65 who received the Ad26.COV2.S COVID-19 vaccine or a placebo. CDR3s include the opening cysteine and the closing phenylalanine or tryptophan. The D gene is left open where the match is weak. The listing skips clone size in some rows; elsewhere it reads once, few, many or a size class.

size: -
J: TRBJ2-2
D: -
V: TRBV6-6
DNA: TGTGCCAGCAGTTACCGGCCTGAGAACACCGGGGAGCTGTTTTTT
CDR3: CASSYRPENTGELFF

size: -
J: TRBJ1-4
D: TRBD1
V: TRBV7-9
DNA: TGTGCCAGCAGCTTGGGGACAGGTCAGACTAATGAAAAACTGTTTTTT
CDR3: CASSLGTGQTNEKLFF

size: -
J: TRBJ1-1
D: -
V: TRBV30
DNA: TGTGCCTGGACCACGCAGGGGAACACTGAAGCTTTCTTT
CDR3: CAWTTQGNTEAFF

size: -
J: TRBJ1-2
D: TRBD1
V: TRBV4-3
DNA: TGCGCCAGCAGCCCCTACAGGGGGCTGGACTATGGCTACACCTTC
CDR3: CASSPYRGLDYGYTF

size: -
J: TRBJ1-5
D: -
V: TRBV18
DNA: TGTGCCAGCTCACCGGGCGGAGATCAGCCCCAGCATTTT
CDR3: CASSPGGDQPQHF

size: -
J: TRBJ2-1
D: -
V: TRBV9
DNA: TGTGCCAGCAGCGTGCGGATAGTCGTAAGCCACAATGAGCAGTTCTTC
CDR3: CASSVRIVVSHNEQFF

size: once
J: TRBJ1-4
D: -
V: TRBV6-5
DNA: TGTGCCAGCAGTTACGGAGGGGTCGTGGAAAAACTGTTTTTT
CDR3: CASSYGGVVEKLFF

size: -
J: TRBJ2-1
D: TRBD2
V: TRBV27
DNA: TGTGCCAGCAGCATCGTGGGACTAGCGGGAGACGCATCCTACAATGAGCAGTTCTTC
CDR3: CASSIVGLAGDASYNEQFF

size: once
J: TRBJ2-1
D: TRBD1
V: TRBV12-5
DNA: TGTGCTAGTGGTTTGGCAAGGGGCGGGACAGGTGACAATGAGCAGTTCTTC
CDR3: CASGLARGGTGDNEQFF

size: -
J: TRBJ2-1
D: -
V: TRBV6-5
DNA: TGTGCCACCTCAAGCTCCTACAATGAGCAGTTCTTC
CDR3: CATSSSYNEQFF

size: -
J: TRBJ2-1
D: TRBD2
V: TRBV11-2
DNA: TGTGCCAGCAGCTTAGCGACTAGCGGGGGGCCGAGCTCCTACAATGAGCAGTTCTTC
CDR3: CASSLATSGGPSSYNEQFF

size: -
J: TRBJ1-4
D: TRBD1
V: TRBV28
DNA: TGTGCCAGCAGTCCAGGGACAGGGGGGAATGAAAAACTGTTTTTT
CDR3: CASSPGTGGNEKLFF

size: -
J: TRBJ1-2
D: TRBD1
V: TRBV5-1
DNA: TGCGCCAGCAGCTTTGAGGGACAGGGGGCTAGTGGCTACACCTTC
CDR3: CASSFEGQGASGYTF

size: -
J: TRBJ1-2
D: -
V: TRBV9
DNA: TGTGCCAGCAGCCCAAGACTAGGGAGTAGGGATGGCTACACCTTC
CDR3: CASSPRLGSRDGYTF

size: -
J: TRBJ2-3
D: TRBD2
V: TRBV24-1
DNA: TGTGCCACCAGTGACCCCGGGACTAGCGGGAGTTTTGCAGATACGCAGTATTTT
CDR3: CATSDPGTSGSFADTQYF

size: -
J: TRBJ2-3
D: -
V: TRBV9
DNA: TGTGCCAGCAGCGTAGGAAACTCCCCTTGGGGAGATACGCAGTATTTT
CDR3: CASSVGNSPWGDTQYF

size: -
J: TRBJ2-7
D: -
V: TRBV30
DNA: TGTGCCTGGAGTGTATGGGCAGGGACCTACGAGCAGTACTTC
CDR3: CAWSVWAGTYEQYF

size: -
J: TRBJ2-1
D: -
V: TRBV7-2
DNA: TGTGCCAGCAGCTTAACAGGGACGCTCCCCTACAATGAGCAGTTCTTC
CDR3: CASSLTGTLPYNEQFF

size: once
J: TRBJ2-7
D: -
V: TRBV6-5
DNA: TGTGCCAGCAGACACACCTCCGGGACCTACGAGCAGTACTTC
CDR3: CASRHTSGTYEQYF

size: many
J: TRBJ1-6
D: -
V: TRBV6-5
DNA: TGTGCCAGCAGTACGGACGGACCCCTCCACTTT
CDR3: CASSTDGPLHF

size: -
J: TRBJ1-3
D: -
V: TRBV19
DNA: TGTGCCAGTAGTGATCCATTGAGGTCTCTTGGGAACACCATATATTTT
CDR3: CASSDPLRSLGNTIYF

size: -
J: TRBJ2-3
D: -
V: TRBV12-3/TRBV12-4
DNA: TGTGCCAGCAGTTTCAGGACTTCGGATACGCAGTATTTT
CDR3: CASSFRTSDTQYF

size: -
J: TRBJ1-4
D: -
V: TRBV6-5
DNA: TGTGCCAGCAGTTACGGCGGGGGGAGCCTGTTTTTT
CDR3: CASSYGGGSLFF

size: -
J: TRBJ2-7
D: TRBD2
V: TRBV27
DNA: TGTGCCAGCAGTCTCGGACTAGCGGGAGGGTTCGAGCAGTACTTC
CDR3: CASSLGLAGGFEQYF

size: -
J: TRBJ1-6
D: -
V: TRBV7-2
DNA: TGTGCCAGCAGCTTAGAGGTCAGCAATTCACCCCTCCACTTT
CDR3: CASSLEVSNSPLHF

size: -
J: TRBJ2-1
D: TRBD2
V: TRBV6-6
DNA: TGTGCCAGCAGTTCCGCGGGGGTTGGCTACAATGAGCAGTTCTTC
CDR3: CASSSAGVGYNEQFF

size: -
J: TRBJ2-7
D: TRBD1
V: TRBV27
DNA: TGTGCCAGCAGTACGACCGGGACAGCCTACGAGCAGTACTTC
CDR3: CASSTTGTAYEQYF

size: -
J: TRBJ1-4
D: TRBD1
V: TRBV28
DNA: TGTGCCAGCAGTCCGCAGGGGGTGGGGGATGAAAAACTGTTTTTT
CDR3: CASSPQGVGDEKLFF

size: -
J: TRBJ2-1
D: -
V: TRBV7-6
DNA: TGTGCCAGCAGCCCACCCCCAAACAATGAGCAGTTCTTC
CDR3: CASSPPPNNEQFF

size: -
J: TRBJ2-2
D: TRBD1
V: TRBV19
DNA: TGTGCCAGTAATGGACAGGGGGCGAACACCGGGGAGCTGTTTTTT
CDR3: CASNGQGANTGELFF

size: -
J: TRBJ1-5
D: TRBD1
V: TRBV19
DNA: TGTGCCAGTTTGCCGGGACAGACAGCCCGTTATAGCAATCAGCCCCAGCATTTT
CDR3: CASLPGQTARYSNQPQHF

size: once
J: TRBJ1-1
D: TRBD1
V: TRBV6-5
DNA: TGTGCCAGCAGTTACTCGCGGTCGGGGACAGGCCTTAACTTT
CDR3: CASSYSRSGTGLNF

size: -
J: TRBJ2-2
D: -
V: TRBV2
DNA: TGTGCCAGCAGTGTACTAGCCGCCACCGGGGAGCTGTTTTTT
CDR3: CASSVLAATGELFF